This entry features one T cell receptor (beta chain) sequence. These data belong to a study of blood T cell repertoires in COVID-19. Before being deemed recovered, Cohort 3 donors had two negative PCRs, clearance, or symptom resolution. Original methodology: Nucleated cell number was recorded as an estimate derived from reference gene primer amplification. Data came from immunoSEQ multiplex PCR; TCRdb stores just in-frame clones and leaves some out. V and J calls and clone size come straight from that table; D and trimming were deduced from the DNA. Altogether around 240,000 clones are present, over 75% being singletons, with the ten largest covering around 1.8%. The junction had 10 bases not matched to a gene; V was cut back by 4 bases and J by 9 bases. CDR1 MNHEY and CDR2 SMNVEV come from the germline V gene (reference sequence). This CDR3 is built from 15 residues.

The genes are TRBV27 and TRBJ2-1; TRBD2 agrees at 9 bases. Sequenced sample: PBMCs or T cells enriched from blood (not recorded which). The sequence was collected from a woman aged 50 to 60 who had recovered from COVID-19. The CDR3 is CASSSYSGGAGEQFF. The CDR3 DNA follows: TGTGCCAGCAGTTCATATAGCGGGGGCGCGGGTGAGCAGTTCTTC.